This T cell receptor (beta chain) was recorded in a study of cytomegalovirus exposure and HLA in healthy donors. Overall study context: HLA-typed donors were the source of around 87 million unique TCRs, which an early data release held. Study-level findings and limits: Roughly even sequencing depth across donors was the assumption behind the presence/absence analyses. In a later analysis, common viral pathogens appeared linked to several of the most significant clusters.

Germline V lookup: CDR1 SGDLS, CDR2 YYNGEE. The CDR3 length is 14 residues. V shed 3 bases, J shed 4 bases, and the junction held 5 bases outside the gene matches. This clone was recorded a few times. Its cognate antigen is unknown. A multiplex PCR was run with 60 Vbeta primers and 13 Jbeta primers. In the authors' methods: Later, about 80 million unique TCR beta chains were counted in an analysis, and approximately 10 million of them were shared. Repertoires were generated with immunoSEQ multiplex PCR, while TCRdb's copy carries only in-frame clones and drops some. V and J calls and clone size are given by that table; D and trimming were obtained from the DNA. The sample includes hundreds of thousands of clones, roughly 87% of them seen just once.

The chain has TRBV9 and TRBJ2-3; the match to TRBD2 covers 7 bases. The sample was PBMCs. The source is a man in his forties or fifties in good health and CMV-seropositive. CDR3 residues: CASSGARGADTQYF. The DNA of the CDR3 is TGTGCCAGCAGCGGGGCACGGGGGGCAGATACGCAGTATTTT.